This entry features one T cell receptor beta chain sequence. Its antigen is not identified. Each CDR3 protein is one row after TCRdb ran MiXCR on the RT-PCR reads. The repertoire consists of hundreds of thousands of distinct CDR3 sequences, with 14% occurring once and the leading ten covering roughly 7.2%. The data originate from a study of response to subunit inactivated influenza vaccine. Study findings and constraints: That few new T cells are recruited by each seasonal influenza vaccination was the authors' suggestion.

Material: PBMCs from blood, obtained 14 days before vaccination. The sequence derives from a man in his forties or fifties who received an inactivated influenza vaccine.

The CDR3 spells CASSLVSPRGSGPQHF. In nucleotides, the CDR3 is TGTGCCAGCAGTTTAGTTTCCCCCAGGGGTAGTGGGCCCCAGCATTTT. The V gene is TRBV12-3 or TRBV12-4, the J gene TRBJ1-5; weak D call: TRBD1 (6 bases). CDR3 length: 16 residues. V shed 1 base and J shed 9 bases, with 19 bases lying between them.